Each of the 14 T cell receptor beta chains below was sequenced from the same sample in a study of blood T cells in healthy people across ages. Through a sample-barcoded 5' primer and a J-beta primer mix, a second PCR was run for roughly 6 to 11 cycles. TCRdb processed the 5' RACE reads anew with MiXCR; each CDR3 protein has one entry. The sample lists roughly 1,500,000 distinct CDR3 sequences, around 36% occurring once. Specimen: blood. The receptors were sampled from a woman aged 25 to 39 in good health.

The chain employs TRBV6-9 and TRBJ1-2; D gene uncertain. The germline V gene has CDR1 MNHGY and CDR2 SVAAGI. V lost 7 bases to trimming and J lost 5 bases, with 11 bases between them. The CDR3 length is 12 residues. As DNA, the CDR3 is TGTGCCAGCATACGCGAGCGTTATGGCTACACCTTC. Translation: CASIRERYGYTF.

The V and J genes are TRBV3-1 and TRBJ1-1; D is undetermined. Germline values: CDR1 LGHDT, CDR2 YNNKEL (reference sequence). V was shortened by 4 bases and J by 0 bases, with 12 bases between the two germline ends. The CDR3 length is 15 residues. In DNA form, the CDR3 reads TGTGCCAGCAGCCGAAGGGCGCCGGTGAACACTGAAGCTTTCTTT. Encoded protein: CASSRRAPVNTEAFF. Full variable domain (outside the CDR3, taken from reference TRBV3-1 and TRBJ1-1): DTAVSQTPKYLVTQMGNDKSIKCEQNLGHDTMYWYKQDSKKFLKIMFSYNNKELIINETVPNRFSPKSPDKAHLNLHINSLELGDSAVYFCASSRRAPVNTEAFFGQGTRLTVV.

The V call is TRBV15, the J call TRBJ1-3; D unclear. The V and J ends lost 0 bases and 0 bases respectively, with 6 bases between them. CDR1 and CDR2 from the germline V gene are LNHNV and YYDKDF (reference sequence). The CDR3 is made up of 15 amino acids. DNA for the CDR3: TGTGCCACCAGCAGAGAACTTCACTCTGGAAACACCATATATTTT. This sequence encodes CATSRELHSGNTIYF.

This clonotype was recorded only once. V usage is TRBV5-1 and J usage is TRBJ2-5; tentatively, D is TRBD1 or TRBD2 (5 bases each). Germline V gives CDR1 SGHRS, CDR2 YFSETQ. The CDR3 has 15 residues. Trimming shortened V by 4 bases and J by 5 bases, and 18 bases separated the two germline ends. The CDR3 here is CASSRQRGGVETQYF. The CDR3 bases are TGCGCCAGCAGCCGCCAGAGGGGTGGAGTGGAGACCCAGTACTTC.

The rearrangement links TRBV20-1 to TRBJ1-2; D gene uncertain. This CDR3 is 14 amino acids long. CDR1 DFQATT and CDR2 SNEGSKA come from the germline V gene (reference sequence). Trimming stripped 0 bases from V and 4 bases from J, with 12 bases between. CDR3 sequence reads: CSAREVALGYGYTF. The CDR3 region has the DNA TGCAGTGCTAGAGAGGTCGCTCTGGGCTATGGCTACACCTTC.

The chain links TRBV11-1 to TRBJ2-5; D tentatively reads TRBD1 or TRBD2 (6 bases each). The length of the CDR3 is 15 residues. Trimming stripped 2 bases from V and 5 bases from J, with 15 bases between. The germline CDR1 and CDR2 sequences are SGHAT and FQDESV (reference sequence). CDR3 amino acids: CASSLFAGHLETQYF. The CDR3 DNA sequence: TGTGCCAGCAGCTTATTCGCGGGACACTTGGAGACCCAGTACTTC.

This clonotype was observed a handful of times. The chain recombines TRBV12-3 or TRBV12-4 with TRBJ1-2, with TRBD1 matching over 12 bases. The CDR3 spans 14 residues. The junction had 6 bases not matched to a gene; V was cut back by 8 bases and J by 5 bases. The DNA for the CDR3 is TGTGCCAGCCAGGGGGACAGGGGGCCTTATGGCTACACCTTC. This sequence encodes CASQGDRGPYGYTF.

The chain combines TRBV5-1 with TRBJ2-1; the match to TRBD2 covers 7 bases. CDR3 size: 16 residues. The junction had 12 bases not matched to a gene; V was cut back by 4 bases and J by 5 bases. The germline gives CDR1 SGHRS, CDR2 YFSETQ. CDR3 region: CASSVPTSRTNNEQFF. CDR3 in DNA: TGCGCCAGCAGCGTACCGACTAGCAGGACAAACAATGAGCAGTTCTTC.

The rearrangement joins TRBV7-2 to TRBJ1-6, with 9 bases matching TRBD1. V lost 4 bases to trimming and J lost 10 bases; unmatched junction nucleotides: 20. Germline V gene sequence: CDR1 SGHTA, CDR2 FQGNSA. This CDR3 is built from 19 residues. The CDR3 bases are TGTGCCAGCAGCTCGCCGGGACAGGGCCCTACCTACTTTTGGTCACCCCTCCACTTT. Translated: CASSSPGQGPTYFWSPLHF.

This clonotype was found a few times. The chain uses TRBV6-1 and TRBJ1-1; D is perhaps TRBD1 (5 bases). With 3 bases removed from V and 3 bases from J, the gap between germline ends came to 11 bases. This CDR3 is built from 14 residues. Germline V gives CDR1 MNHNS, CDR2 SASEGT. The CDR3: CASSERGTYTEAFF. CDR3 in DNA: TGTGCCAGCAGTGAGAGGGGAACTTACACTGAAGCTTTCTTT.

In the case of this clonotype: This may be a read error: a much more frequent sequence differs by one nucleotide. The CDR3 loop reads CAGSVGREDTQYF. The CDR3 DNA sequence: TGTGCCGGCAGCGTGGGACGGGAGGATACGCAGTATTTT. V gene TRBV11-3 combines with J gene TRBJ2-3; perhaps TRBD2 as D (6 bases). The CDR3 runs to 13 residues. From germline, CDR1 is SGHNT and CDR2 YENEEA.

This chain's CDR3 is CASTDRRNQPQHF. DNA of the CDR3: TGTGCCAGCACGGACAGGCGCAATCAGCCCCAGCATTTT. The chain carries TRBV6-2 or TRBV6-3 and TRBJ1-5, with 7 bases lining up with TRBD1. J lost 2 bases, V lost 7 bases, and 2 bases had no gene match. The germline CDR1 and CDR2 sequences are MNHEY and SVGEGT. There are 13 residues in the CDR3.

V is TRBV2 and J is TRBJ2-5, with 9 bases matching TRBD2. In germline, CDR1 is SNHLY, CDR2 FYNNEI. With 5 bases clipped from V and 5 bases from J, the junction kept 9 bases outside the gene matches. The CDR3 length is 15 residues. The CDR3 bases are TGTGCCAGCAGTACCCGGACTAGCGATGGGGAGACCCAGTACTTC. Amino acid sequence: CASSTRTSDGETQYF.

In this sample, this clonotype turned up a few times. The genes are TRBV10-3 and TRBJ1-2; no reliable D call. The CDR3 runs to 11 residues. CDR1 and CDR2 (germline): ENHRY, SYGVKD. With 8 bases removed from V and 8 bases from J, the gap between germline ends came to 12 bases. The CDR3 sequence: CAIGGPTGYTF. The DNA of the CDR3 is TGTGCCATCGGCGGGCCTACAGGCTACACCTTC.